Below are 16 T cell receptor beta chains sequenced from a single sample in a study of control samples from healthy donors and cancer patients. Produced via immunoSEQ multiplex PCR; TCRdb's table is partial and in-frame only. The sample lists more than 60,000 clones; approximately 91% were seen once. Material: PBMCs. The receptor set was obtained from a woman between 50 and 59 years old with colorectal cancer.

CDR3 sequence: CASSLGGGGLFF. The CDR3, as DNA: TGTGCCAGCAGTTTAGGTGGCGGTGGGCTGTTTTTT. This chain joins TRBV12-3 or TRBV12-4 and TRBJ1-4; D is ambiguous. The V and J ends lost 1 base and 14 bases respectively, with 11 bases between them. The CDR3 spans 12 residues.

The DNA of the CDR3 is TGTGCCAGCACCTTGACAGGGATGAACACTGAAGCTTTCTTT. It yields the protein CASTLTGMNTEAFF. V is TRBV28 and J is TRBJ1-1; 7 nucleotides agree with TRBD1. The V gene's germline CDR1 is MDHEN and CDR2 SYDVKM. J lost 0 bases, V lost 7 bases, and 5 bases had no gene match. This CDR3 contains 14 residues.

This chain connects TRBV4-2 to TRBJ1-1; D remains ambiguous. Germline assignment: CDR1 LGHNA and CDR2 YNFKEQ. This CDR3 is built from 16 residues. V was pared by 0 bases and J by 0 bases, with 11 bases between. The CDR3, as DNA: TGTGCCAGCAGCCAAGATGTAGGGAGCATGAACACTGAAGCTTTCTTT. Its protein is CASSQDVGSMNTEAFF.

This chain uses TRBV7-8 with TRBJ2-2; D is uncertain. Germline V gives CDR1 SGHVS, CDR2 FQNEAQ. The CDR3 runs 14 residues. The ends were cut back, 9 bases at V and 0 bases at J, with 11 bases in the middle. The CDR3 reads CASARDANTGELFF. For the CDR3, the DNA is TGTGCCAGTGCCCGAGACGCGAACACCGGGGAGCTGTTTTTT.

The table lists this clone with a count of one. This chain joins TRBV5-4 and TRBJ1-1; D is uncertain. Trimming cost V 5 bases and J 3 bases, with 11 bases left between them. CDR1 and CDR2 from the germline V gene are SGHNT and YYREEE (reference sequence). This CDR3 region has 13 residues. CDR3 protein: CASRRSGYTEAFF. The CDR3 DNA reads TGTGCCAGCAGGCGCTCCGGGTACACTGAAGCTTTCTTT.

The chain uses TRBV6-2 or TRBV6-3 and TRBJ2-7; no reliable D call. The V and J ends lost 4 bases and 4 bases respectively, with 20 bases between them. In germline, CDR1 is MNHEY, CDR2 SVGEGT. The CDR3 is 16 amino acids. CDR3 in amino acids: CASSSLTPLTAYEQYV. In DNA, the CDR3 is TGTGCCAGCAGTTCATTGACACCCCTGACCGCTTACGAGCAGTACGTC.

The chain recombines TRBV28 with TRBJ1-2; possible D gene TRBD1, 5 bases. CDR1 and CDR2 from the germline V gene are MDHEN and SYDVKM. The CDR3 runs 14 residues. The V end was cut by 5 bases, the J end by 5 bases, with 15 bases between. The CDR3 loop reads CASSSRDSPYGYTF. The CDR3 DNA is TGTGCCAGCAGTAGCCGGGACTCCCCGTATGGCTACACCTTC.

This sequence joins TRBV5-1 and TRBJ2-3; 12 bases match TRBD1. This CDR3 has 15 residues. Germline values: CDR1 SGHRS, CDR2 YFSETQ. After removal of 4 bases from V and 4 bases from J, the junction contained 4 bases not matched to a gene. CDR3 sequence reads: CASSRDRGLSDTQYF. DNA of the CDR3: TGCGCCAGCAGCCGGGACAGGGGGCTATCAGATACGCAGTATTTT. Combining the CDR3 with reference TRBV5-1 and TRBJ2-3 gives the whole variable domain KAGVTQTPRYLIKTRGQQVTLSCSPISGHRSVSWYQQTPGQGLQFLFEYFSETQRNKGNFPGRFSGRQFSNSRSEMNVSTLELGDSALYLCASSRDRGLSDTQYFGPGTRLTVL.

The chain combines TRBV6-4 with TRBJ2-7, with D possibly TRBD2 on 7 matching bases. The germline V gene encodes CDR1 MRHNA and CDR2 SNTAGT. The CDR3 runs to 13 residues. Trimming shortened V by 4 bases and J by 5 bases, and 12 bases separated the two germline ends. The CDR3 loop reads CASSGRGGDEQYV. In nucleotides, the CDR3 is TGTGCCAGCAGTGGAAGGGGGGGGGACGAGCAGTACGTC.

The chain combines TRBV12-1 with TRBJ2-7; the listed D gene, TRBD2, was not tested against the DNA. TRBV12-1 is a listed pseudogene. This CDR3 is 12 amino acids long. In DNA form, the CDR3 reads TGTGCCAGCAGCTTGCGACTAGCGGAGCAGTACGTC. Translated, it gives CASSLRLAEQYV.

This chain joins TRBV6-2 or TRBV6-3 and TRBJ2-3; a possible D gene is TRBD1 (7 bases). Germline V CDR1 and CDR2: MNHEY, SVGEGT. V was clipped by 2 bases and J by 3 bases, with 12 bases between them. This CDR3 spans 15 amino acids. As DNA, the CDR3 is TGTGCCAGCAGTTACGATGCAGGGGGGACAGATACGCAGTATTTT. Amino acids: CASSYDAGGTDTQYF.

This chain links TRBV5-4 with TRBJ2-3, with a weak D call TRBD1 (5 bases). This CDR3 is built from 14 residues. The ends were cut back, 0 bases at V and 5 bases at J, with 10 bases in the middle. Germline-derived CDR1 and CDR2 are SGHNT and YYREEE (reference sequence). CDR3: CASSLDDSRDTQYF. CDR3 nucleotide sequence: TGTGCCAGCAGCTTGGATGACAGCCGAGATACGCAGTATTTT.

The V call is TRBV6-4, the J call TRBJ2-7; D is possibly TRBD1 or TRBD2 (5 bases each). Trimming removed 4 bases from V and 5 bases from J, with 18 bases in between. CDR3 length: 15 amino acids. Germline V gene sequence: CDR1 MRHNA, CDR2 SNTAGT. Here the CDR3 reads CASSAAGTRFHEQYV. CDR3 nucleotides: TGTGCCAGCAGTGCCGCCGGGACCCGTTTTCACGAGCAGTACGTC.

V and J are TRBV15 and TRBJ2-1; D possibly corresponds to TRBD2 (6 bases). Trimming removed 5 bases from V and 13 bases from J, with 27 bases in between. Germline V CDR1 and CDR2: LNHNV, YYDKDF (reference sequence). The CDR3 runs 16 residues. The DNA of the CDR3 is TGTGCCACCAGCGGGAAGAGGGTGTCGGGCCACGGGGGTCAGTTCTTC. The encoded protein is CATSGKRVSGHGGQFF. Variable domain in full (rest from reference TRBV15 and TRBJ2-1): DAMVIQNPRYQVTQFGKPVTLSCSQTLNHNVMYWYQQKSSQAPKLLFHYYDKDFNNEADTPDNFQSRRPNTSFCFLDIRSPGLGDTAMYLCATSGKRVSGHGGQFFGPGTRLTVL.

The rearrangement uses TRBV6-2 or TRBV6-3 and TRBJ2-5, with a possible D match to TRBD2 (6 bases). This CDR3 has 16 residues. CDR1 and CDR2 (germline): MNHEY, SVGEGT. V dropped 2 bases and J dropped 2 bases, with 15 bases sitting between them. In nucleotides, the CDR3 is TGTGCCAGCAGTTACCCCCTTCTTGCGGGGCAAGAGACCCAGTACTTC. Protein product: CASSYPLLAGQETQYF.

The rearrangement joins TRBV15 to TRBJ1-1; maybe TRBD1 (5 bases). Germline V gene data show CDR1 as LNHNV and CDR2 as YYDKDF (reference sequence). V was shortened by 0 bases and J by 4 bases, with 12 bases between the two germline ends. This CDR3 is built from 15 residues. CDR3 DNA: TGTGCCACCAGCAGAGATCTGGGACGAGGCACTGAAGCTTTCTTT. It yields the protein CATSRDLGRGTEAFF.